These T cell receptor beta chains were read from a single sample in a study of blood T cells in healthy people across ages. TCRdb called the 5' RACE reads again in MiXCR, with one record for every CDR3 protein. The sample contains around 1,900,000 distinct CDR3 sequences, roughly 43% of which appear only once. The sequenced sample consisted of blood. The receptors were gathered from a human donor in good health. Both conserved end residues are part of each CDR3. A D gene is named only where the DNA matches it firmly. Size is omitted from some rows. Given values are once, few, many or a class for expanded clones.

clone_size,v_call,d_call,j_call,cdr3_aa,cdr3_nt
NA,TRBV4-3,NA,TRBJ2-2,CASSQATGSTGELFF,TGCGCCAGCAGCCAGGCGACTGGATCCACCGGGGAGCTGTTTTTT
NA,TRBV4-2,NA,TRBJ1-2,CASSQDLRVDSGGYTF,TGTGCCAGCAGCCAAGATCTGAGGGTAGACAGCGGTGGCTACACCTTC
NA,TRBV10-3,NA,TRBJ2-7,CAIRSLDISDEQYF,TGTGCCATCAGGTCCCTCGACATAAGCGACGAGCAGTACTTC
NA,TRBV15,NA,TRBJ1-1,CATSTRPRDTEAFF,TGTGCCACCAGCACCCGACCGAGGGACACTGAAGCTTTCTTT
many,TRBV7-8,NA,TRBJ2-4,CASSPRQISSKNIQYF,TGTGCCAGCAGCCCGCGACAGATCTCTTCCAAAAACATTCAGTACTTC
many,TRBV15,NA,TRBJ1-1,CATRGRGTEAFF,TGTGCCACCCGAGGTAGGGGCACTGAAGCTTTCTTT
few,TRBV18,NA,TRBJ2-7,CASSPPSGSSYEQYF,TGTGCCAGCTCACCACCTTCCGGTAGCTCCTACGAGCAGTACTTC
NA,TRBV27,TRBD1,TRBJ1-4,CASSLSSTGGYEKLFF,TGTGCCAGCAGTTTATCCTCGACAGGGGGCTACGAAAAACTGTTTTTT
NA,TRBV20-1,TRBD1,TRBJ1-1,CSGPGTGNTEAFF,TGCAGCGGACCCGGGACAGGGAACACTGAAGCTTTCTTT
NA,TRBV7-9,TRBD1,TRBJ1-2,CASSVQDRGVHYGYTF,TGTGCCAGCAGCGTACAGGACAGGGGTGTGCACTATGGCTACACCTTC
NA,TRBV6-6,NA,TRBJ1-5,CASSSGGYNQPQHF,TGTGCCAGCAGTTCCGGGGGATACAATCAGCCCCAGCATTTT
NA,TRBV6-1,TRBD1,TRBJ2-3,CASSDSGQGAGDTQYF,TGTGCCAGCAGTGACTCAGGACAGGGGGCTGGAGATACGCAGTATTTT
NA,TRBV6-1,NA,TRBJ1-5,CASSELKDGVAAQHF,TGTGCCAGCAGTGAATTAAAGGACGGGGTGGCAGCCCAGCATTTT
NA,TRBV7-2,TRBD2,TRBJ2-1,CASSLVLAGATYSYNGQFF,TGTGCCAGCAGCTTAGTATTAGCGGGGGCTACCTACTCCTACAATGGGCAGTTCTTC
few,TRBV20-1,TRBD2,TRBJ2-7,CSAREARLAGGRSSYEQYF,TGCAGTGCTAGGGAGGCTCGACTAGCGGGGGGGCGGAGCTCCTACGAGCAGTACTTC
NA,TRBV28,NA,TRBJ1-4,CASSLPGQSNEKLFF,TGTGCCAGCAGTTTACCGGGACAAAGTAATGAAAAACTGTTTTTT
NA,TRBV5-5,NA,TRBJ2-2,CASSSYGGTGELFF,TGTGCCAGCAGCTCGTATGGGGGTACCGGGGAGCTGTTTTTT
NA,TRBV5-1,NA,TRBJ2-6,CASSSLGLGANVLTF,TGCGCCAGCAGCTCCCTTGGTCTAGGGGCCAACGTCCTGACTTTC
NA,TRBV29-1,NA,TRBJ1-2,CSAYTANYGYTF,TGCAGCGCCTATACGGCTAACTATGGCTACACCTTC
NA,TRBV29-1,TRBD1,TRBJ2-7,CSVEDSLWTGMYEQYF,TGCAGCGTTGAAGATAGTTTATGGACAGGGATGTACGAGCAGTACTTC
NA,TRBV7-2,NA,TRBJ1-2,CASSLIGTGINYGYTF,TGTGCCAGCAGCTTAATAGGTACAGGGATTAACTATGGCTACACCTTC
NA,TRBV20-1,TRBD2,TRBJ2-3,CSTLTPSGRTDTQYF,TGCAGTACACTGACCCCTAGCGGGAGAACAGATACGCAGTATTTT
NA,TRBV20-1,NA,TRBJ2-5,CSARPTEETQYF,TGCAGTGCTAGGCCGACAGAAGAGACCCAGTACTTC
NA,TRBV5-1,TRBD1,TRBJ1-2,CASSGGAGGDGYTF,TGCGCCAGCAGCGGAGGCGCAGGGGGCGATGGCTACACCTTC
few,TRBV7-2,NA,TRBJ2-5,CASSSLNVTQYF,TGTGCCAGCAGCTCCCTAAATGTAACCCAGTACTTC
NA,TRBV10-3,TRBD1,TRBJ1-2,CATFDRDNYGYTF,TGTGCCACATTTGACAGGGATAACTATGGCTACACCTTC
NA,TRBV9,NA,TRBJ1-6,CASSVNSFPNSPLHF,TGTGCCAGCAGCGTAAACAGTTTCCCGAATTCACCCCTCCACTTT
few,TRBV7-6,NA,TRBJ2-7,CASSLGQVKTYEQYF,TGTGCCAGCAGCTTAGGTCAGGTAAAGACCTACGAGCAGTACTTC
NA,TRBV7-2,NA,TRBJ1-6,CASSSEGDQVSPLHF,TGTGCCAGCAGCTCAGAGGGGGACCAAGTTTCACCCCTCCACTTT
once,TRBV6-5,NA,TRBJ1-1,CASSYTGKNTEAFF,TGTGCCAGCAGTTACACGGGAAAGAACACTGAAGCTTTCTTT
NA,TRBV7-2,TRBD2,TRBJ2-3,CASSLVGTSGGTLADTQYF,TGTGCCAGCAGCTTAGTGGGGACTAGCGGGGGGACCCTCGCGGATACGCAGTATTTT
many,TRBV6-6,NA,TRBJ2-7,CASSYGGITYEQYF,TGTGCCAGCAGTTACGGCGGCATTACCTACGAGCAGTACTTC
NA,TRBV9,NA,TRBJ2-5,CASSVAGRGVETQYF,TGTGCCAGCAGCGTAGCGGGGAGAGGAGTGGAGACCCAGTACTTC
NA,TRBV7-9,TRBD2,TRBJ2-1,CASSLAGGGSPFF,TGTGCCAGCAGCTTAGCAGGCGGGGGGTCCCCGTTCTTC
NA,TRBV5-8,NA,TRBJ2-6,CASSFPRNSGANVLTF,TGTGCCAGCAGCTTCCCTCGAAATTCTGGGGCCAACGTCCTGACTTTC
NA,TRBV20-1,TRBD2,TRBJ2-3,CSAPGTSGFPDTQYF,TGCAGTGCTCCCGGGACTAGCGGGTTCCCAGATACGCAGTATTTT
NA,TRBV11-1,NA,TRBJ2-7,CASSFGTPSHEQYF,TGTGCCAGCAGCTTTGGGACACCCTCCCACGAGCAGTACTTC
NA,TRBV4-3,TRBD2,TRBJ2-1,CASSQEPETSVGEQFF,TGCGCCAGCAGCCAAGAACCCGAGACTAGCGTAGGTGAGCAGTTCTTC
few,TRBV18,NA,TRBJ2-4,CASSPPRTGELAKNIQYF,TGTGCCAGCTCACCACCGAGGACCGGGGAGTTAGCCAAAAACATTCAGTACTTC
few,TRBV3-1,TRBD2,TRBJ2-5,CASSRDSWRGTVGRETQYF,TGTGCCAGCAGCCGAGACTCTTGGCGGGGGACCGTAGGTCGGGAGACCCAGTACTTC
NA,TRBV29-1,NA,TRBJ1-2,CSASDRLYGYTF,TGCAGCGCCTCTGACAGGCTGTATGGCTACACCTTC
NA,TRBV9,TRBD2,TRBJ2-5,CASSATSGGLFYNGQYF,TGTGCCAGCAGCGCCACTAGCGGGGGGCTCTTCTACAATGGGCAGTACTTC
few,TRBV27,NA,TRBJ2-7,CASSLSRPGTYEQYF,TGTGCCAGCAGTTTATCGCGTCCAGGGACCTACGAGCAGTACTTC
few,TRBV5-1,NA,TRBJ1-2,CASSLIMGGDSYGYTF,TGCGCCAGCAGCTTAATCATGGGGGGCGATTCCTATGGCTACACCTTC
NA,TRBV2,NA,TRBJ2-7,CASRRDKIRGYEQYF,TGTGCCAGCAGAAGAGACAAGATCCGAGGTTACGAGCAGTACTTC
few,TRBV6-6,NA,TRBJ2-1,CASSYRMATYNEQFF,TGTGCCAGCAGTTACAGGATGGCTACCTACAATGAGCAGTTCTTC
NA,TRBV5-1,TRBD1,TRBJ1-1,CASSLVGTASNTEAFF,TGCGCCAGCAGCTTGGTTGGGACAGCGTCGAACACTGAAGCTTTCTTT
few,TRBV27,TRBD1,TRBJ1-1,CASSTRQGDMNTEAFF,TGTGCCAGCAGTACACGACAGGGGGACATGAACACTGAAGCTTTCTTT
few,TRBV12-3/TRBV12-4,NA,TRBJ1-2,CASTPGPPNGYTF,TGTGCCAGCACCCCAGGTCCTCCGAATGGCTACACCTTC
few,TRBV20-1,TRBD2,TRBJ2-3,CSARDAVAGEIDTQYF,TGCAGTGCTAGAGATGCCGTAGCGGGGGAGATAGATACGCAGTATTTT